The subject of this entry is one T cell receptor (beta chain). Its cognate antigen is unknown. CDR1 SNHLY and CDR2 FYNNEI come from the germline V gene. V shed 7 bases, J shed 6 bases, and the junction held 6 bases outside the gene matches. CDR3 size: 14 residues. This sample was included in a study of cytomegalovirus exposure and HLA in healthy donors. Study at large: Inside one of the first data releases sat 85 million or so unique TCRs taken from HLA-typed donors.

Study-wide points: Association of 17,000 or so TCR beta sequences with HLA alleles was found at 0.05 false discovery rate in a later analysis. Indistinguishable V segments such as TRBV6-2 and TRBV6-3 were excluded.

60 Vbeta and 13 Jbeta primers were used in PCR. This table comes from immunoSEQ multiplex PCR, and its TCRdb copy is limited to in-frame clones, with some not included. The sample comprises about 94,000 clones, around four fifths of which are singletons, and around 7% rests with the top ten. The gene calls are TRBV2 and TRBJ1-5; the match to TRBD1 covers 10 bases. This clonotype was obtained from a man aged 35 to 55 in good health and CMV-seropositive. The sequenced sample consisted of PBMCs. The CDR3 DNA reads TGTGCCAGCAAAGGGACAGGGGACTTTCAGCCCCAGCATTTT. Protein: CASKGTGDFQPQHF.